This T cell receptor (beta chain) was obtained from a study of T cells in Graves' hyperthyroidism and ophthalmopathy. General study results and limits: A model built on 13 V-J features separated ophthalmopathy from stable hyperthyroidism.

It was RNA transcripts that yielded the amplified TCR beta CDR3 regions. TCR CDR3 regions were first amplified by RT-PCR with HTBI primers. TCRdb independently ran MiXCR on the multiplex PCR reads; one entry per CDR3 protein. The table lists hundreds of thousands of distinct CDR3 sequences, around 21% of them singletons. CDR3 length equals 17 residues. Germline loops: CDR1 KGHSH, CDR2 LQKENI. V lost 5 bases and J lost 4, with 20 bases in between. This clonotype was seen more than once but under ten times. Antigen unknown. This rearrangement joins TRBV18 to TRBJ2-2; D possibly corresponds to TRBD2 (6 bases). The sequenced material came from blood. The sequence came from a man between 25 and 39 years old with Graves' ophthalmopathy. The CDR3 DNA reads as TGTGCCAGCTCAAGAGGGGAACACGGGAGCGGCACCGGGGAGCTGTTTTTT. Translation gives CASSRGEHGSGTGELFF.